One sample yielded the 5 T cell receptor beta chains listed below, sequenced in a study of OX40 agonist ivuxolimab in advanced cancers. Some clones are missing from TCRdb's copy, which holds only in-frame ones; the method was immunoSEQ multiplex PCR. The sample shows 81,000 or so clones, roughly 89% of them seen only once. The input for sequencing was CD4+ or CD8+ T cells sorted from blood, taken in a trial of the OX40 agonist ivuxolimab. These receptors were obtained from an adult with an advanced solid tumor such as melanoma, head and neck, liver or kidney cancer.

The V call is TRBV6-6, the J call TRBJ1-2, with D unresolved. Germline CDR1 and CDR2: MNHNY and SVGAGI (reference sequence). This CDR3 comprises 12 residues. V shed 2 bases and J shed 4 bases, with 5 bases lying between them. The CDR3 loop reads CASSYSAYGYTF. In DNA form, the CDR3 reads TGTGCCAGCAGTTACAGTGCCTATGGCTACACCTTC.

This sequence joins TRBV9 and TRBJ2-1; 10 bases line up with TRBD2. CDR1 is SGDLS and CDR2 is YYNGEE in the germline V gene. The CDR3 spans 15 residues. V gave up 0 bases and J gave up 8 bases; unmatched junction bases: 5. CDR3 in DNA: TGTGCCAGCAGCGTAGCTAGCGGGAGTATCTATGAGCAGTTCTTC. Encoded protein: CASSVASGSIYEQFF.

CDR3 region: CAWGRMGNTEAFF. The CDR3 DNA reads TGTGCCTGGGGGAGGATGGGGAACACTGAAGCTTTCTTT. This chain connects TRBV30 to TRBJ1-1; no definite D call. Deletions cut 5 bases from V and 1 base from J, with 11 bases between. Germline V lookup: CDR1 GTSNPN, CDR2 SVGIG (reference sequence). This CDR3 is built from 13 residues.

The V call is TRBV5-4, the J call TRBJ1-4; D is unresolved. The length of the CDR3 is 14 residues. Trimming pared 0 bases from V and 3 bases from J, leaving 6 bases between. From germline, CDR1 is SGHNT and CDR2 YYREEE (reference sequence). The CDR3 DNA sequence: TGTGCCAGCAGCTTGGAGGTGTCTAATGAAAAACTGTTTTTT. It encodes CASSLEVSNEKLFF.

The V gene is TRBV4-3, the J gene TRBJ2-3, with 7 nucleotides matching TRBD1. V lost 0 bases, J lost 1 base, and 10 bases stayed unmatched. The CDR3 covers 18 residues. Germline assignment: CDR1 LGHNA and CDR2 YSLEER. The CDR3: CASSQDPPTGSGTDTQYF. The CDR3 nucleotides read TGCGCCAGCAGCCAAGATCCCCCGACAGGGTCGGGCACAGATACGCAGTATTTT.